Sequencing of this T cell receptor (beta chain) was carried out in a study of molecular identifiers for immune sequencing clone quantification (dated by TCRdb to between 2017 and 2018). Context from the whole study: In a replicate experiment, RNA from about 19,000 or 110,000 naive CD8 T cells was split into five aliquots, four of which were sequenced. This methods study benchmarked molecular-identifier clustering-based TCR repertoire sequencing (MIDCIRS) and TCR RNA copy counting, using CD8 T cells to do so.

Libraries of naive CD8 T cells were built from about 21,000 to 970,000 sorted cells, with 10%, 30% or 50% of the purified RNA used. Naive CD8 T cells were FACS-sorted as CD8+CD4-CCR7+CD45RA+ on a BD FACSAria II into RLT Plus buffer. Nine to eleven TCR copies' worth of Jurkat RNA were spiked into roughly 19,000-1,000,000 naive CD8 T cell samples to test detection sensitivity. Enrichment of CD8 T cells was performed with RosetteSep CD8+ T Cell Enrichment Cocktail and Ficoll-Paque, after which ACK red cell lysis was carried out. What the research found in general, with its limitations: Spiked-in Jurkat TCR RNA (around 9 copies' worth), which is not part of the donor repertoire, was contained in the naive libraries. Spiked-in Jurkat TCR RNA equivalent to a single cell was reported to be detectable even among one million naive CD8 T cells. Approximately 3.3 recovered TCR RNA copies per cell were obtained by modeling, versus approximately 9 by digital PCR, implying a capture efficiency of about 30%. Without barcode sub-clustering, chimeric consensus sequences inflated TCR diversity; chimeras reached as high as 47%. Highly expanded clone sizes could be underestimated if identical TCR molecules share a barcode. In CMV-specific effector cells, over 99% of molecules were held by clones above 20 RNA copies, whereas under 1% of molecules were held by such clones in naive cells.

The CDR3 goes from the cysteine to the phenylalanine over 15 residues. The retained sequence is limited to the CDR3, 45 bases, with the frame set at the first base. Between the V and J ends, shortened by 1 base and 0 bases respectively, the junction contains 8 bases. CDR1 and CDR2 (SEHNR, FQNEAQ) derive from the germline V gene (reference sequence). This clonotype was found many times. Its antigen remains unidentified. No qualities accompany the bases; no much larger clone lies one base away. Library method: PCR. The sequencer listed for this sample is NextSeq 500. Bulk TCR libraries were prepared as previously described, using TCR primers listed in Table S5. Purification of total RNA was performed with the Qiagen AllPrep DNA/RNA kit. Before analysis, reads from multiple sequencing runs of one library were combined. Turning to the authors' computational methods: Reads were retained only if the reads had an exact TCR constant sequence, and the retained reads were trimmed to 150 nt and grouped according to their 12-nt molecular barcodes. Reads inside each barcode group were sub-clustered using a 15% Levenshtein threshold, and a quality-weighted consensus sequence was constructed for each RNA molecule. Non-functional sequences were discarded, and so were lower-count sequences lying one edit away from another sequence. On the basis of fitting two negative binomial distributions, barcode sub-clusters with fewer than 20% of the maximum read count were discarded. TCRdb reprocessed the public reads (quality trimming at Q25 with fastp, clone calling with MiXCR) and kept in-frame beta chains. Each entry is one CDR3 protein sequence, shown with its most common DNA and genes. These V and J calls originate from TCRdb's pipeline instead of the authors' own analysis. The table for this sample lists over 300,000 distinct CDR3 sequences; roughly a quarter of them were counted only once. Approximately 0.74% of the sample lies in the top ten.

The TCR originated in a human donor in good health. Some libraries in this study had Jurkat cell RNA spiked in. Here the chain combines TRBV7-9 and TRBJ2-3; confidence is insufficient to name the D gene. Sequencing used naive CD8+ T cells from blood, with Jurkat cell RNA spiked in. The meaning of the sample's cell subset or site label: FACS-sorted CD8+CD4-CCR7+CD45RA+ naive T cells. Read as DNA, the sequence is TGTGCCAGCAGCTTAGTAGAGAGTAGCACAGATACGCAGTATTTT. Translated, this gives CASSLVESSTDTQYF.